This T cell receptor (beta chain) was retrieved from a study of T cell responses to AZD1222 COVID-19 vaccine. Study-wide findings and caveats: Females outnumbered males among donors, who were mostly white British; clonal diversity was possibly underestimated. Reports indicate that nearly half of spike-specific TCRs are directed at unmutated variant regions. After the peak T cell response, and only then, were repertoires sampled.

A word on this clone: Its antigen is not known.

Trimming cost V 0 bases and J 4 bases, with 11 bases left between them. From germline, CDR1 is SGDLS and CDR2 YYNGEE. The CDR3 sequence is 15 residues long. Generated by immunoSEQ multiplex PCR, the TCRdb table keeps only in-frame clones and is missing some. The sample has around 110,000 clones, roughly 90% seen once. The chain combines TRBV9 with TRBJ1-3; D is unclear. Sequenced here: peripheral blood, sampled on day 0 of AZD1222 vaccination. The receptor comes from an adult in good health. For the CDR3, the DNA is TGTGCCAGCAGCGTAGGCCCGGGTTCGGGAAACACCATATATTTT. This gives the protein CASSVGPGSGNTIYF.